This T cell receptor beta chain was documented in a study of vaccination and CD4 T cells after COVID-19. Study-wide results and limits: The study found that a median about 85% of reactive clones in convalescent patients appeared only post-vaccination.

At the Johns Hopkins FTIC core, DNA taken from cultured CD4+ T cells was sequenced by way of the Oncomine TCR Beta short-read assay. Each CDR3 protein is one row after TCRdb ran MiXCR on the PCR reads. Of several thousand distinct CDR3 sequences listed, over 20% were seen once; the top ten hold roughly 9.2%. Treatment denoted: roughly nine-day PBMC culture with coronavirus spike peptide pools or control peptides (ViraFEST assay). From germline, CDR1 is MNHNS and CDR2 SASEGT. Trimming took 6 bases from V and 0 from J, leaving 15 bases between them. The CDR3 sequence is 16 residues long. Comment on this clonotype: Its antigen remains unknown.

The chain combines TRBV6-1 with TRBJ2-1, with D perhaps TRBD1 (6 bases). The sample in question was CD4+ T cells from blood, cultured in vitro, obtained after SARS-CoV-2 vaccination. The TCR was taken from a human donor who had recovered from COVID-19. In nucleotides, the CDR3 is TGTGCCAGCAGAGCTCGGGGACAAAGCTCCTACAATGAGCAGTTCTTC. Translation gives CASRARGQSSYNEQFF.